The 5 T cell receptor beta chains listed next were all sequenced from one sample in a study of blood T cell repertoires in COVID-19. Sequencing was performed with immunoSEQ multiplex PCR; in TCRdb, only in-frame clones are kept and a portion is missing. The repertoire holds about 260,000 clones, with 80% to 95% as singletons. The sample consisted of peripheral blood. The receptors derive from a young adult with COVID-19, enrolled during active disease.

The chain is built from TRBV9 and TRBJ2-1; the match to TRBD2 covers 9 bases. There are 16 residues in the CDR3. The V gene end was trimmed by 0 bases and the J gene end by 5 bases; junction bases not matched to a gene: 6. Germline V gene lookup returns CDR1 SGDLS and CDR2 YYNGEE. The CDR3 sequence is CASSVGSGRTHNEQFF. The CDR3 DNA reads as TGTGCCAGCAGCGTAGGAAGCGGGAGGACACACAATGAGCAGTTCTTC.

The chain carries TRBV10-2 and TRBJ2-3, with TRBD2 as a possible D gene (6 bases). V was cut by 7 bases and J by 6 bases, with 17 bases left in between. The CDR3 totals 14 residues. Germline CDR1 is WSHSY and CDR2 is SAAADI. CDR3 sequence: CASIGGATWDTQYF. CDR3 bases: TGCGCCAGCATCGGGGGAGCGACTTGGGATACGCAGTATTTT.

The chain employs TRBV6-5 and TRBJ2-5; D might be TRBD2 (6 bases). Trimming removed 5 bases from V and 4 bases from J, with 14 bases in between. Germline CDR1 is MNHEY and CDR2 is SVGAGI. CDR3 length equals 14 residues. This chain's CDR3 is CASSPPGVGETQYF. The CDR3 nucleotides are TGTGCCAGCAGTCCCCCGGGGGTGGGAGAGACCCAGTACTTC.

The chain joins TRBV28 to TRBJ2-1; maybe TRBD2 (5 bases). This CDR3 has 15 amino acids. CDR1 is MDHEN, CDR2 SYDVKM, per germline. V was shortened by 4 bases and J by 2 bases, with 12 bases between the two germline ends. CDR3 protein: CASSSGRRTYNEQFF. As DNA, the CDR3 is TGTGCCAGCAGTTCCGGTCGGAGGACCTACAATGAGCAGTTCTTC.

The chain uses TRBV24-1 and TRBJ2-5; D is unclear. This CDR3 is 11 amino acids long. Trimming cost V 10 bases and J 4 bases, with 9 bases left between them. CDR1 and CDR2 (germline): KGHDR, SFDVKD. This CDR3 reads CATSLGETQYF. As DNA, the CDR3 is TGTGCCACTTCCCTCGGAGAGACCCAGTACTTC.